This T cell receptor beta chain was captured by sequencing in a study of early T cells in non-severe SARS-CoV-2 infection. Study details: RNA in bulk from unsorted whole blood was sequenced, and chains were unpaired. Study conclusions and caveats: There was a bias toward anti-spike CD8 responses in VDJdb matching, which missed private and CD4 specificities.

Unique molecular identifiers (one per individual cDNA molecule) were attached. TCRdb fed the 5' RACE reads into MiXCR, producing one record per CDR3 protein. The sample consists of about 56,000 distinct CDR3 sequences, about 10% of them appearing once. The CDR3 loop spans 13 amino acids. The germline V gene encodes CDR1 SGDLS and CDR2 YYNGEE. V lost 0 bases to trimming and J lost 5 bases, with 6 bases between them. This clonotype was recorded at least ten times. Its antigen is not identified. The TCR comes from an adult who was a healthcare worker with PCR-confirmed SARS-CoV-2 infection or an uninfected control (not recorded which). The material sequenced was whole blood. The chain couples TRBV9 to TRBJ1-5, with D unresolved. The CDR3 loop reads CASSVGSHQPQHF. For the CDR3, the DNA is TGTGCCAGCAGCGTAGGGTCACATCAGCCCCAGCATTTT.